The 17 T cell receptor beta chains reported below all come from one sample, sequenced in a study of shared clonotypes between healthy human individuals. The data were produced by immunoSEQ multiplex PCR, yet TCRdb's version contains in-frame clones alone and is incomplete. The sample holds a few million clones, approximately 93% seen once. Sequencing was done on a sample of naive CD4+ T cells from PBMCs. Subset noted: CD45RA+ positively selected. Every receptor here comes from a man between 18 and 29 years old in good health. Some clones in this sample may be carry-over from other donors' samples.

This chain joins TRBV7-2 and TRBJ1-4; D is possibly TRBD1 (6 bases). Deletions cut 1 base from V and 8 bases from J, with 11 bases between. The CDR3 runs to 14 residues. Germline V gene lookup returns CDR1 SGHTA and CDR2 FQGNSA. CDR3 nucleotide sequence: TGTGCCAGCAGCTTAGTTGGGCAGGGGGAAAAACTGTTTTTT. Its protein product is CASSLVGQGEKLFF.

On this clone itself: This CDR3 is also generated by other DNA sequences in the sample. The V call is TRBV9, the J call TRBJ1-1; 7 nucleotides line up with TRBD1. The V gene end was trimmed by 3 bases and the J gene end by 2 bases; junction bases not matched to a gene: 4. The CDR3 is made up of 14 amino acids. Looked up from germline, CDR1 is SGDLS and CDR2 is YYNGEE. The CDR3: CASSGTGVNTEAFF. The CDR3 DNA follows: TGTGCCAGCAGCGGAACAGGGGTAAACACTGAAGCTTTCTTT.

The chain has TRBV5-1 and TRBJ2-2; 8 bases match TRBD1. CDR1 is SGHRS, CDR2 YFSETQ, per germline. Germline trimming cut 1 base from V and 4 bases from J; bases unmatched to any gene: 6. The CDR3 has 16 residues. CDR3: CASSLLQGAGTGELFF. CDR3 in DNA: TGCGCCAGCAGCTTGCTCCAGGGGGCTGGCACCGGGGAGCTGTTTTTT.

The genes are TRBV28 and TRBJ2-5; D gene ambiguous. The CDR3 spans 14 residues. Germline V gives CDR1 MDHEN, CDR2 SYDVKM. The germline V and J ends were trimmed by 2 bases and 4 bases, with 11 bases remaining between them. This CDR3 reads CASSLGHGLETQYF. As DNA, the CDR3 is TGTGCCAGCAGTTTAGGGCACGGGCTAGAGACCCAGTACTTC.

The chain carries TRBV28 and TRBJ2-3; D possibly corresponds to TRBD2 (6 bases). The CDR3 sequence is 17 residues long. CDR1 is MDHEN and CDR2 is SYDVKM in the germline V gene. With 4 bases removed from V and 1 base from J, the gap between germline ends came to 18 bases. The CDR3 region is CASSSEALAHRTDTQYF. The CDR3 region has the DNA TGTGCCAGCAGTTCAGAGGCACTAGCCCACCGCACAGATACGCAGTATTTT. Combining the CDR3 with reference TRBV28 and TRBJ2-3 gives the whole variable domain DVKVTQSSRYLVKRTGEKVFLECVQDMDHENMFWYRQDPGLGLRLIYFSYDVKMKEKGDIPEGYSVSREKKERFSLILESASTNQTSMYLCASSSEALAHRTDTQYFGPGTRLTVL.

The chain links TRBV30 to TRBJ1-5; D is unclear. This CDR3 is 14 amino acids long. Looked up from germline, CDR1 is GTSNPN and CDR2 is SVGIG (reference sequence). The V gene lost 0 bases and the J gene lost 0 bases, with 6 bases spanning the gap. CDR3 in DNA: TGTGCCTGGAGTGTAGGGAATAGCAATCAGCCCCAGCATTTT. As protein: CAWSVGNSNQPQHF.

The genes are TRBV11-2 and TRBJ2-7; D may be TRBD1 (5 bases). The length of the CDR3 is 15 residues. Per the germline V gene, CDR1 is SGHAT and CDR2 is FQNNGV. V lost 5 bases and J 10 bases, leaving 24 bases between the germline ends. CDR3 loop: CASSPPQGRATVQYF. DNA for the CDR3: TGTGCCAGCAGCCCTCCGCAGGGTCGGGCCACAGTACAGTACTTC.

This chain links TRBV9 with TRBJ1-3, with a possible D match to TRBD1 (5 bases). Trimming took off 0 bases at V and 4 bases at J, with 17 bases between the two ends. Germline lookup yields CDR1 SGDLS and CDR2 YYNGEE. This CDR3 is 17 amino acids long. The CDR3 nucleotides read TGTGCCAGCAGCGTAGCTTCCCCCACAGGACGCGGAAACACCATATATTTT. Translation gives CASSVASPTGRGNTIYF.

CDR3 DNA: TGTGCCAGCCAGAACAGGGGACTCTACAATGAGCAGTTCTTC. Translation: CASQNRGLYNEQFF. The chain carries TRBV28 and TRBJ2-1; D might be TRBD1 (7 bases). This CDR3 has 14 residues. Germline V gene sequence: CDR1 MDHEN, CDR2 SYDVKM. The V end was cut by 8 bases, the J end by 3 bases, with 14 bases between.

V usage is TRBV5-8 and J usage is TRBJ2-7; 11 nucleotides line up with TRBD2. The CDR3 runs 15 residues. CDR1 is SGHTS, CDR2 YDEGEE, per germline. Trimming took 3 bases from V and 1 from J; bases not matched to a gene: 3. CDR3 region: CASSSRTSGSYEQYF. In DNA, the CDR3 is TGTGCCAGCAGCTCTCGGACTAGCGGGTCCTACGAGCAGTACTTC.

V is TRBV7-2 and J is TRBJ1-6, with 9 nucleotides matching TRBD1. CDR1 SGHTA and CDR2 FQGNSA come from the germline V gene. V dropped 5 bases and J dropped 7; count of bases not matched to a gene: 9. The length of the CDR3 is 16 residues. CDR3 in DNA: TGTGCCAGCAGCGCAGGAGGGACAGGGACGAATTCACCCCTCCACTTT. Its protein is CASSAGGTGTNSPLHF. The full variable domain, its missing parts supplied by reference TRBV7-2 and TRBJ1-6, is GAGVSQSPSNKVTEKGKDVELRCDPISGHTALYWYRQSLGQGLEFLIYFQGNSAPDKSGLPSDRFSAERTGGSVSTLTIQRTQQEDSAVYLCASSAGGTGTNSPLHFGNGTRLTVT.

The sample holds one count of this clone. V gene TRBV30 combines with J gene TRBJ2-1; D might be TRBD1 or TRBD2, each matching 5 bases. Looked up from germline, CDR1 is GTSNPN and CDR2 is SVGIG (reference sequence). Deletions cut 1 base from V and 1 base from J, with 8 bases between. CDR3 length: 14 amino acids. CDR3: CAWSGGISYNEQFF. The CDR3 region has the DNA TGTGCCTGGAGTGGGGGGATTTCCTACAATGAGCAGTTCTTC.

J is TRBJ2-7 and V is TRBV15; D is ambiguous. The length of the CDR3 is 14 residues. V was pared by 1 base and J by 5 bases, with 12 bases between. Germline V gene sequence: CDR1 LNHNV, CDR2 YYDKDF (reference sequence). The CDR3 DNA reads TGTGCCACCAGCAGAGGACGTATAGACAACGAGCAGTACTTC. Translating gives CATSRGRIDNEQYF. The whole variable domain, remainder taken from reference TRBV15 and TRBJ2-7, is DAMVIQNPRYQVTQFGKPVTLSCSQTLNHNVMYWYQQKSSQAPKLLFHYYDKDFNNEADTPDNFQSRRPNTSFCFLDIRSPGLGDTAMYLCATSRGRIDNEQYFGPGTRLTVT.

The chain links TRBV5-4 to TRBJ2-5, with TRBD2 matching over 8 bases. CDR3 length: 15 residues. CDR1 and CDR2 (germline): SGHNT, YYREEE (reference sequence). V was pared by 4 bases and J by 4 bases, with 9 bases of the junction left unmatched. CDR3 in amino acids: CASSPGAGDRETQYF. The CDR3 DNA is TGTGCCAGCAGCCCGGGAGCGGGAGATCGAGAGACCCAGTACTTC.

This chain joins TRBV6-5 and TRBJ1-1; possible D gene TRBD1, 6 bases. The CDR3 contains 14 residues. Germline CDR1 reads MNHEY; CDR2 reads SVGAGI. Trimming left V 4 bases short and J 3 bases short, with 12 bases between. The CDR3 nucleotides read TGTGCCAGCAGTTTGCCCGGGGGCTACACTGAAGCTTTCTTT. Translating it yields CASSLPGGYTEAFF.

Here the CDR3 reads CASSSTRTVGLAKNIQYF. The CDR3 region has the DNA TGTGCCAGCAGCTCAACCAGGACAGTAGGTTTAGCCAAAAACATTCAGTACTTC. This rearrangement joins TRBV7-9 to TRBJ2-4; the D gene is possibly TRBD1 (6 bases). V shed 4 bases and J shed 0 bases, with 19 bases lying between them. The CDR3 has 18 amino acids. The germline V gene has CDR1 SEHNR and CDR2 FQNEAQ (reference sequence).

This chain joins TRBV7-2 and TRBJ1-2, with D uncertain. CDR1 and CDR2 from the germline V gene are SGHTA and FQGNSA. The CDR3 spans 17 residues. The germline V and J ends were trimmed by 5 bases and 0 bases, with 19 bases remaining between them. The CDR3 bases are TGTGCCAGCAGCCCACGGACCTCGCCTCTAGCTAACTATGGCTACACCTTC. This encodes CASSPRTSPLANYGYTF.